These 26 T cell receptor beta chains were sequenced from one sample in a study of cytomegalovirus exposure and HLA in healthy donors. This table comes from immunoSEQ multiplex PCR, and its TCRdb copy is limited to in-frame clones, with some not included. Seen here are over 110,000 clones, about 88% observed once, and the top ten hold around 10%. Material: PBMCs. These receptors all come from a man aged 18 to 30 in good health and CMV-seropositive.

The chain is built from TRBV28 and TRBJ2-7; maybe TRBD1 (6 bases). Trimming removed 4 bases at V and 10 bases at J, with 17 bases between. This CDR3 comprises 13 residues. Germline CDR1 and CDR2: MDHEN and SYDVKM. In nucleotides, the CDR3 is TGTGCCAGCAGTTCTCACCAACAGGGAAGACAGTACTTC. This gives the protein CASSSHQQGRQYF.

This chain joins TRBV29-1 and TRBJ2-5, with 10 bases lining up with TRBD1. The CDR3 has 16 residues. The junction had 16 bases not matched to a gene; V was cut back by 5 bases and J by 7 bases. CDR1 is SQVTM and CDR2 is ANQGSEA in the germline V gene. This chain's CDR3 is CSVYSDRGPGLGTQYF. DNA for the CDR3: TGCAGCGTTTACTCAGACAGGGGGCCAGGTTTAGGGACCCAGTACTTC.

The chain has TRBV5-1 and TRBJ2-3; 11 nucleotides line up with TRBD2. Looked up from germline, CDR1 is SGHRS and CDR2 is YFSETQ. This CDR3 is built from 16 residues. V lost 2 bases to trimming and J lost 2 bases; unmatched junction nucleotides: 4. The CDR3 DNA reads as TGCGCCAGCAGCTTACTAGCGGGAGAGGTCACAGATACGCAGTATTTT. Amino acid sequence: CASSLLAGEVTDTQYF.

The chain carries TRBV7-9 and TRBJ2-7; D ambiguous. V was pared by 2 bases and J by 6 bases, with 11 bases between. The CDR3 spans 13 residues. Germline CDR1 is SEHNR and CDR2 is FQNEAQ (reference sequence). This CDR3 is CASSLFGPTEQYF. In DNA form, the CDR3 reads TGTGCCAGCAGCTTATTTGGGCCTACCGAGCAGTACTTC.

The chain links TRBV7-2 to TRBJ1-2, with D maybe TRBD1 (5 bases). The ends were cut back, 2 bases at V and 6 bases at J, with 19 bases in the middle. CDR3 length: 16 residues. Germline V gene data show CDR1 as SGHTA and CDR2 as FQGNSA. CDR3 sequence: CASSLFGRGPLDGYTF. In DNA, the CDR3 is TGTGCCAGCAGCTTATTCGGAAGGGGTCCGCTGGATGGCTACACCTTC.

The V and J genes are TRBV30 and TRBJ1-2; D gene uncertain. The CDR3 totals 13 residues. The germline CDR1 and CDR2 sequences are GTSNPN and SVGIG (reference sequence). V lost 3 bases and J 2 bases, leaving 10 bases between the germline ends. For the CDR3, the DNA is TGTGCCTGGAGCCGGCGGCAGAACTATGGCTACACCTTC. Translating it yields CAWSRRQNYGYTF.

This chain uses TRBV30 with TRBJ2-5; the D gene is possibly TRBD2 (7 bases). The germline gives CDR1 GTSNPN, CDR2 SVGIG (reference sequence). V was trimmed by 0 bases and J by 3 bases, leaving 11 bases between them. The CDR3 has 14 amino acids. The CDR3 DNA follows: TGTGCCTGGAGTGTGGAGGGGGGGGAAGAGACCCAGTACTTC. It specifies CAWSVEGGEETQYF.

The CDR3 DNA is TGTGCCAGCTGGGATAGCGGGGTTCCCTACGAGCAGTACTTC. This gives the protein CASWDSGVPYEQYF. The rearrangement joins TRBV2 to TRBJ2-7; 8 bases match TRBD2. The V segment lost 8 bases and the J segment 2 bases; nucleotides outside the gene matches: 8. The CDR3 consists of 14 residues. Germline assignment: CDR1 SNHLY and CDR2 FYNNEI.

V usage is TRBV6-1 and J usage is TRBJ1-1; 7 positions agree with TRBD1. This CDR3 has 17 amino acids. Germline loops: CDR1 MNHNS, CDR2 SASEGT. Trimming at V came to 4 bases and at J to 0 bases, leaving 11 bases not matched to a gene. The CDR3 loop is CASSGYGLGQLNTEAFF. Written as DNA, the CDR3 is TGTGCCAGCAGTGGATATGGTTTGGGACAGCTGAACACTGAAGCTTTCTTT.

V and J are TRBV2 and TRBJ2-2, with 10 bases fitting TRBD2. CDR1 SNHLY and CDR2 FYNNEI come from the germline V gene. V gave up 7 bases and J gave up 6 bases; unmatched junction bases: 8. The CDR3 length is 15 residues. The CDR3 protein is CASIQGLAGAGELFF. The CDR3 DNA sequence: TGTGCCAGCATTCAGGGGCTAGCGGGGGCCGGGGAGCTGTTTTTT.

This chain links TRBV6-5 with TRBJ1-2; D is unclear. V was clipped by 8 bases and J by 7 bases, with 17 bases between them. There are 13 residues in the CDR3. Per germline, CDR1 MNHEY and CDR2 SVGAGI. The DNA for the CDR3 is TGTGCCAGCGGGGAGGGCCCGTTTTCTGGCTACACCTTC. This codes for CASGEGPFSGYTF.

This clone appeared a few times. CDR3 in DNA: TGTGCCAGCAGCGTAGGGGGACAGGGTGGGCAGCCCCAGCATTTT. Translation gives CASSVGGQGGQPQHF. V and J are TRBV9 and TRBJ1-5; 9 nucleotides line up with TRBD1. The germline V gene encodes CDR1 SGDLS and CDR2 YYNGEE. The CDR3 loop spans 15 amino acids. V shed 0 bases, J shed 7 bases, and the junction held 5 bases outside the gene matches.

The gene calls are TRBV7-9 and TRBJ1-5; no clear D. Trimming cost V 1 base and J 4 bases, with 8 bases left between them. The germline gives CDR1 SEHNR, CDR2 FQNEAQ (reference sequence). CDR3 size: 14 residues. The CDR3 region is CASSLGQTNQPQHF. The CDR3 nucleotides read TGTGCCAGCAGCTTAGGCCAGACAAATCAGCCCCAGCATTTT.

V usage is TRBV4-2 and J usage is TRBJ2-1; 11 bases line up with TRBD2. Trimming removed 0 bases from V and 8 bases from J; junction bases left unmatched: 3. Looked up from germline, CDR1 is LGHNA and CDR2 is YNFKEQ. This CDR3 spans 15 amino acids. The CDR3 here is CASSQELAGADEQFF. DNA for the CDR3: TGTGCCAGCAGCCAAGAACTAGCGGGAGCCGATGAGCAGTTCTTC.

The genes are TRBV5-1 and TRBJ1-2; D gene unclear. The CDR3 has 13 residues. The germline V and J ends were trimmed by 6 bases and 0 bases, with 9 bases remaining between them. CDR1 SGHRS and CDR2 YFSETQ come from the germline V gene. CDR3 sequence: CASKNTANYGYTF. In nucleotides, the CDR3 is TGCGCCAGCAAGAACACAGCTAACTATGGCTACACCTTC.

V is TRBV7-8 and J is TRBJ1-2; D gene unclear. V lost 5 bases, J lost 4 bases, and 23 bases lay in between. The CDR3 is made up of 17 amino acids. Germline V lookup: CDR1 SGHVS, CDR2 FQNEAQ. CDR3 coding DNA: TGTGCCAGCAGCCACGCCAACGCGGGCCTATCTACCTATGGCTACACCTTC. Residues: CASSHANAGLSTYGYTF.

The chain is built from TRBV7-9 and TRBJ2-7, with 7 bases fitting TRBD1. J was trimmed by 5 bases and V by 6 bases; bases with no gene match: 7. CDR3 size: 13 residues. CDR1 and CDR2 from the germline V gene are SEHNR and FQNEAQ (reference sequence). The CDR3 sequence: CASRTTGDDEQYF. The CDR3, as DNA: TGTGCCAGCAGAACAACAGGGGATGACGAGCAGTACTTC.

The rearrangement uses TRBV15 and TRBJ1-2, with a weak D call TRBD1 (6 bases). In germline, CDR1 is LNHNV, CDR2 YYDKDF (reference sequence). Trimming removed 8 bases at V and 2 bases at J, with 18 bases between. CDR3 size: 15 residues. CDR3 in amino acids: CATSFPTGLNYGYTF. CDR3 sequence (DNA): TGTGCCACCTCATTCCCGACAGGCCTGAACTATGGCTACACCTTC.

This clone was detected only a few times. The chain couples TRBV7-2 to TRBJ2-1; no firm D call. From germline, CDR1 is SGHTA and CDR2 FQGNSA. Between the trimmed V and J ends, which lost 2 bases and 3 bases, there was a span of 5 bases. The length of the CDR3 is 13 residues. The CDR3: CASSLRSYNEQFF. The DNA of the CDR3 is TGTGCCAGCAGCTTAAGGAGCTACAATGAGCAGTTCTTC.

The V and J genes are TRBV13 and TRBJ2-1, with 12 bases fitting TRBD2. There are 16 residues in the CDR3. V gave up 3 bases and J gave up 6 bases; unmatched junction bases: 6. CDR1 is PRHDT and CDR2 is FYEKMQ in the germline V gene (reference sequence). The CDR3 is CASSLRLAGVSNEQFF. The CDR3 DNA reads as TGTGCCAGCAGCTTGAGACTAGCGGGGGTCTCCAATGAGCAGTTCTTC. The full variable domain, completed using reference TRBV13 and TRBJ2-1, is AAGVIQSPRHLIKEKRETATLKCYPIPRHDTVYWYQQGPGQDPQFLISFYEKMQSDKGSIPDRFSAQQFSDYHSELNMSSLELGDSALYFCASSLRLAGVSNEQFFGPGTRLTVL.

The CDR3 is CASSPSPGPWYEQYF. CDR3 sequence (DNA): TGTGCCAGCAGCCCCAGCCCAGGCCCTTGGTACGAGCAGTACTTC. The chain has TRBV5-5 and TRBJ2-7, with unresolved D. The CDR3 is made up of 15 amino acids. CDR1 and CDR2 (germline): SGHKS, YYEKEE (reference sequence). Trimming took off 4 bases at V and 4 bases at J, with 18 bases between the two ends. The entire variable domain, with the rest obtained from reference TRBV5-5 and TRBJ2-7, is as follows: DAGVTQSPTHLIKTRGQQVTLRCSPISGHKSVSWYQQVLGQGPQFIFQYYEKEERGRGNFPDRFSARQFPNYSSELNVNALLLGDSALYLCASSPSPGPWYEQYFGPGTRLTVT.

CDR3 residues: CASGLVPPDRPYGYTF. The CDR3 region has the DNA TGTGCTAGTGGTTTGGTACCTCCAGACAGACCCTATGGCTACACCTTC. The rearrangement uses TRBV12-5 and TRBJ1-2; TRBD1 might be the D (5 bases). The CDR3 contains 16 residues. V shed 0 bases and J shed 4 bases, with 15 bases lying between them. Germline CDR1 and CDR2: LGHNT and FRNRAP.

The chain is built from TRBV25-1 and TRBJ2-3; tentative D call: TRBD1 (6 bases). V gave up 2 bases and J gave up 3 bases, with 12 bases separating them. Looked up from germline, CDR1 is MGHDK and CDR2 is SYGVNS. CDR3 length: 15 residues. CDR3 protein: CASSEQGRPTDTQYF. Here the CDR3 DNA reads TGTGCCAGCAGTGAACAGGGGAGACCTACAGATACGCAGTATTTT.

The chain is built from TRBV4-1 and TRBJ2-1; 7 nucleotides align to TRBD2. Trimming removed 5 bases from V and 9 bases from J; junction bases left unmatched: 10. The germline V gene has CDR1 MGHRA and CDR2 YSYEKL. The CDR3 length is 14 residues. The chain's CDR3 is CASSSERGMREQFF. In DNA, the CDR3 is TGCGCCAGCAGCTCAGAGCGGGGAATGCGTGAGCAGTTCTTC.

This clone is a singleton in its sample. V is TRBV18 and J is TRBJ2-1; 8 nucleotides match TRBD1. Germline CDR1 is KGHSH and CDR2 is LQKENI. The CDR3 has 16 residues. V was pared by 2 bases and J by 5 bases, with 8 bases of the junction left unmatched. The CDR3: CASSPRVSTGDNEQFF. Here the CDR3 DNA reads TGTGCCAGCTCACCAAGAGTTTCGACAGGGGACAATGAGCAGTTCTTC.

V gene TRBV5-4 combines with J gene TRBJ2-5; possibly TRBD1 for D (7 bases). CDR3 size: 15 residues. Germline CDR1 reads SGHNT; CDR2 reads YYREEE (reference sequence). The ends were cut back, 3 bases at V and 2 bases at J, with 14 bases in the middle. Here the CDR3 DNA reads TGTGCCAGCAGCTCCAGGGGGGTAGGACAAGAGACCCAGTACTTC. This encodes CASSSRGVGQETQYF. The variable domain in full, with the rest retrieved from reference TRBV5-4 and TRBJ2-5, is ETGVTQSPTHLIKTRGQQVTLRCSSQSGHNTVSWYQQALGQGPQFIFQYYREEENGRGNFPPRFSGLQFPNYSSELNVNALELDDSALYLCASSSRGVGQETQYFGPGTRLLVL.